Listed below are T cell receptor beta chains from one sample, sequenced in a study of blood T cell repertoires in COVID-19. TCRdb's copy holds only in-frame clones and misses some; the assay was immunoSEQ multiplex PCR. The sample holds approximately 220,000 clones; 90% are singletons and the top ten take about 15%. The sequenced material came from PBMCs or T cells enriched from blood (not recorded which). These receptor sequences come from a man in his thirties or forties who had been exposed to COVID-19. Each CDR3 is given with its conserved first and last residue. The D gene is left open where the match is weak. For some rows the clone size is stated as once, few or many, or as a class when expanded; others skip it.

CDR3 protein: CASDRGLTNTIYF
CDR3 DNA: TGTGCCTCCGACAGGGGGCTGACAAACACCATATATTTT
V gene: TRBV30
J gene: TRBJ1-3
clone size: once
D gene: TRBD1
CDR3 length: 13

CDR3 protein: CASSLASTRRNEKLFF
CDR3 DNA: TGTGCCAGCAGCTTGGCCTCGACGAGGCGTAATGAAAAACTGTTTTTT
V gene: TRBV5-6
J gene: TRBJ1-4
clone size: .
D gene: .
CDR3 length: 16

CDR3 protein: CASSLHLSSYEQYF
CDR3 DNA: TGTGCCAGCAGCTTGCACTTGAGCTCCTACGAGCAGTACTTC
V gene: TRBV5-6
J gene: TRBJ2-7
clone size: .
D gene: .
CDR3 length: 14

CDR3 protein: CASSKNPGSREKLFF
CDR3 DNA: TGTGCCAGCAGCAAAAACCCGGGTAGTCGTGAAAAACTGTTTTTT
V gene: TRBV7-2
J gene: TRBJ1-4
clone size: .
D gene: .
CDR3 length: 15

CDR3 protein: CASSQDGGTGGETQYF
CDR3 DNA: TGTGCCAGCAGCCAAGATGGCGGGACAGGGGGCGAGACCCAGTACTTC
V gene: TRBV3-1/TRBV3-2
J gene: TRBJ2-5
clone size: .
D gene: TRBD1
CDR3 length: 16

CDR3 protein: CASSQGTVEHYHIYNEKLFF
CDR3 DNA: TGCGCCAGCAGCCAAGGGACTGTGGAACACTATCACATTTATAATGAAAAACTGTTTTTT
V gene: TRBV4-1
J gene: TRBJ1-4
clone size: once
D gene: .
CDR3 length: 20

CDR3 protein: CASGLEIRQGFPDSPLHF
CDR3 DNA: TGTGCTAGTGGTTTGGAAATACGACAGGGATTTCCCGATTCACCCCTCCACTTT
V gene: TRBV12-5
J gene: TRBJ1-6
clone size: .
D gene: TRBD1
CDR3 length: 18

CDR3 protein: CASSLGGPYEQYF
CDR3 DNA: TGTGCCAGCAGCTTAGGGGGGCCCTACGAGCAGTACTTC
V gene: TRBV11-2
J gene: TRBJ2-7
clone size: .
D gene: .
CDR3 length: 13

CDR3 protein: CASSVGTGGNEKLFF
CDR3 DNA: TGTGCCAGCAGCGTAGGTACAGGGGGCAATGAAAAACTGTTTTTT
V gene: TRBV9
J gene: TRBJ1-4
clone size: .
D gene: TRBD1
CDR3 length: 15

CDR3 protein: CASSEDTDRGLIF
CDR3 DNA: TGTGCCAGCAGTGAAGACACCGACAGGGGGCTAATCTTC
V gene: TRBV6-1
J gene: TRBJ2-1
clone size: few
D gene: TRBD1
CDR3 length: 13

CDR3 protein: CASRREGANTGELFF
CDR3 DNA: TGTGCTAGTAGGAGGGAAGGCGCGAACACCGGGGAGCTGTTTTTT
V gene: TRBV12-5
J gene: TRBJ2-2
clone size: .
D gene: .
CDR3 length: 15

CDR3 protein: CASSLVGDQYF
CDR3 DNA: TGTGCCAGCAGCTTAGTAGGGGACCAGTACTTC
V gene: TRBV11-2
J gene: TRBJ2-5
clone size: .
D gene: .
CDR3 length: 11

CDR3 protein: CASSPSTDTQYF
CDR3 DNA: TGTGCCAGCTCACCATCGACAGATACGCAGTATTTT
V gene: TRBV18
J gene: TRBJ2-3
clone size: .
D gene: .
CDR3 length: 12

CDR3 protein: CASSQIEDVTDTQYF
CDR3 DNA: TGCGCCAGCAGCCAAATTGAGGATGTTACAGATACGCAGTATTTT
V gene: TRBV4-1
J gene: TRBJ2-3
clone size: .
D gene: .
CDR3 length: 15

CDR3 protein: CASSLGPGQLTGELFF
CDR3 DNA: TGTGCCAGCAGCTTGGGGCCGGGACAGCTTACCGGGGAGCTGTTTTTT
V gene: TRBV5-4
J gene: TRBJ2-2
clone size: once
D gene: TRBD1
CDR3 length: 16

CDR3 protein: CASSYLLPTDTQYF
CDR3 DNA: TGTGCCAGCAGTTACTTACTTCCCACAGATACGCAGTATTTT
V gene: TRBV6-2/TRBV6-3
J gene: TRBJ2-3
clone size: .
D gene: .
CDR3 length: 14

CDR3 protein: CASSLGQVGETQYF
CDR3 DNA: TGTGCCAGCAGCTTGGGACAGGTGGGAGAGACCCAGTACTTC
V gene: TRBV13
J gene: TRBJ2-5
clone size: few
D gene: TRBD1
CDR3 length: 14

CDR3 protein: CASSLVAGGGEQYF
CDR3 DNA: TGTGCCAGCAGCTTGGTGGCGGGGGGAGGGGAGCAGTACTTC
V gene: TRBV5-4
J gene: TRBJ2-7
clone size: .
D gene: TRBD2
CDR3 length: 14

CDR3 protein: CASGISGSGNTIYF
CDR3 DNA: TGTGCTAGTGGTATATCAGGGTCTGGAAACACCATATATTTT
V gene: TRBV12-5
J gene: TRBJ1-3
clone size: .
D gene: .
CDR3 length: 14

CDR3 protein: CASSRRDSSSYNEQFF
CDR3 DNA: TGTGCCAGCAGCCGGAGGGACTCAAGCTCCTACAATGAGCAGTTCTTC
V gene: TRBV3-1/TRBV3-2
J gene: TRBJ2-1
clone size: .
D gene: .
CDR3 length: 16

CDR3 protein: CATSRDGGNTIYF
CDR3 DNA: TGTGCCACCAGCAGAGATGGGGGCAACACCATATATTTT
V gene: TRBV15
J gene: TRBJ1-3
clone size: .
D gene: .
CDR3 length: 13

CDR3 protein: CASNPTGTASPTNEKLFF
CDR3 DNA: TGTGCCAGTAACCCGACCGGGACAGCAAGTCCAACTAATGAAAAACTGTTTTTT
V gene: TRBV19
J gene: TRBJ1-4
clone size: .
D gene: TRBD1
CDR3 length: 18